These 21 T cell receptor beta chains originate from one sample sequenced in a study of type 1 and type 2 diabetes patients. The PCR template was genomic DNA. Amplification of the beta chain CDR3 used 30 forward and 13 reverse multiplex primers. Using its own MiXCR run on the multiplex PCR reads, TCRdb lists one record per CDR3 protein. The table shows 250,000 to 300,000 distinct CDR3 sequences, with over 45% occurring only once. Material: peripheral blood mononuclear cells (PBMCs). The receptors stem from a man aged 18 to 29 with type 2 diabetes.

This chain links TRBV15 with TRBJ1-4, with D perhaps TRBD1 (6 bases). The CDR3 sequence is 15 residues long. With 3 bases removed from V and 0 bases from J, the gap between germline ends came to 8 bases. Germline V gene lookup returns CDR1 LNHNV and CDR2 YYDKDF (reference sequence). The CDR3 here is CATSRRTATNEKLFF. The CDR3 bases are TGTGCCACCAGCAGGAGGACAGCAACTAATGAAAAACTGTTTTTT. The complete variable domain, with remaining parts taken from reference TRBV15 and TRBJ1-4, reads DAMVIQNPRYQVTQFGKPVTLSCSQTLNHNVMYWYQQKSSQAPKLLFHYYDKDFNNEADTPDNFQSRRPNTSFCFLDIRSPGLGDTAMYLCATSRRTATNEKLFFGSGTQLSVL.

This clonotype was detected only a few times. The V and J genes are TRBV6-5 and TRBJ1-1, with TRBD1 matching over 8 bases. Germline V gene lookup returns CDR1 MNHEY and CDR2 SVGAGI. V lost 1 base and J lost 9; bases outside the gene matches: 19. The CDR3 runs 18 residues. This CDR3 reads CASSYFPPDRDSTGQAFF. CDR3 DNA: TGTGCCAGCAGTTACTTCCCACCGGACAGGGACTCTACGGGGCAAGCTTTCTTT.

The chain links TRBV7-9 to TRBJ2-3; 10 positions agree with TRBD2. The J segment lost 2 bases and the V segment lost 8 bases, leaving 10 bases of the junction unmatched. The CDR3 totals 16 residues. Germline V gives CDR1 SEHNR, CDR2 FQNEAQ (reference sequence). The CDR3 is CASWGGTSVITDTQYF. CDR3 coding DNA: TGTGCCAGCTGGGGGGGGACTAGCGTTATCACAGATACGCAGTATTTT.

This clonotype was observed a few times. This chain connects TRBV7-2 to TRBJ1-1, with D unresolved. The CDR3 contains 14 residues. Trimming removed 1 base from V and 5 bases from J, with 11 bases in between. CDR1 and CDR2 from the germline V gene are SGHTA and FQGNSA. The CDR3: CASSLVDLQTEAFF. The CDR3 DNA reads as TGTGCCAGCAGCTTAGTGGATTTGCAGACTGAAGCTTTCTTT.

A note on this clonotype: The junction and the germline gene differ at one end; a read error may be behind it. The chain couples TRBV7-3 to TRBJ2-5; weak D call: TRBD1 (5 bases). Germline V CDR1 and CDR2: SGHTA, FQGTGA. This CDR3 region has 13 residues. CDR3 DNA sequence: TGTGCCACCAGCAAGGACAACCAAGAGACCCAGTACTTC. Protein product: CATSKDNQETQYF.

The rearrangement links TRBV5-1 to TRBJ2-7; 7 bases are shared with TRBD1. The CDR3 is 17 amino acids. Germline CDR1 reads SGHRS; CDR2 reads YFSETQ. Trimming took 0 bases from V and 0 from J; bases not matched to a gene: 9. The CDR3 bases are TGCGCCAGCAGCTTGGAATTTTCGGGACAGACCTCCTACGAGCAGTACTTC. Translated: CASSLEFSGQTSYEQYF.

The genes are TRBV15 and TRBJ2-1; 8 bases line up with TRBD2. Germline CDR1 and CDR2: LNHNV and YYDKDF (reference sequence). Germline trimming cut 1 base from V and 9 bases from J; bases unmatched to any gene: 5. The CDR3 has 14 residues. CDR3 bases: TGTGCCACCAGCAGAGGACAAGCGGGAGCTGAGCAGTTCTTC. Its protein is CATSRGQAGAEQFF.

This clonotype was observed a handful of times. This chain links TRBV18 with TRBJ2-7; TRBD1 might be the D (6 bases). This CDR3 has 14 amino acids. V lost 3 bases and J lost 6, with 15 bases in between. From germline, CDR1 is KGHSH and CDR2 LQKENI. The CDR3 nucleotides are TGTGCCAGCTCACCGTACAGGGAAAGTCGCGAGCAGTACTTC. As protein: CASSPYRESREQYF.

This clonotype was seen only a few times. The chain's CDR3 is CSVDGSEGEAFF. CDR3 DNA: TGCAGCGTTGATGGGTCGGAGGGTGAAGCTTTCTTT. J is TRBJ1-1 and V is TRBV29-1; D remains unclear. The V gene's germline CDR1 is SQVTM and CDR2 ANQGSEA. The CDR3 contains 12 residues. With 3 bases removed from V and 7 bases from J, the gap between germline ends came to 12 bases.

The rearrangement uses TRBV2 and TRBJ1-5; D remains ambiguous. The CDR3 contains 14 residues. Germline V CDR1 and CDR2: SNHLY, FYNNEI. Trimming stripped 6 bases from V and 4 bases from J, with 13 bases between. DNA of the CDR3: TGTGCCAGCAGCGAAAGACGGCTAAATCAGCCCCAGCATTTT. Residues: CASSERRLNQPQHF.

CDR3 DNA: TGCAGTGCTAGGGTACTGGGACAGGGGTACAATGAGCAGTTCTTC. Its translation: CSARVLGQGYNEQFF. This sequence joins TRBV20-1 and TRBJ2-1; TRBD1 matches 10 bases. Germline assignment: CDR1 DFQATT and CDR2 SNEGSKA (reference sequence). The CDR3 covers 15 residues. J was trimmed by 4 bases and V by 3 bases; bases with no gene match: 6.

This sequence joins TRBV9 and TRBJ2-5; 7 nucleotides line up with TRBD1. Looked up from germline, CDR1 is SGDLS and CDR2 is YYNGEE. This CDR3 has 16 residues. Trimming took 3 bases from V and 2 from J; bases not matched to a gene: 10. The DNA of the CDR3 is TGTGCCAGCAGCGAGAGGACAGGCCTTTCTCAAGAGACCCAGTACTTC. This sequence encodes CASSERTGLSQETQYF.

The chain employs TRBV7-6 and TRBJ2-7; D ambiguous. The germline V gene has CDR1 SGHVS and CDR2 FNYEAQ. Trimming removed 4 bases from V and 1 base from J, with 8 bases in between. The length of the CDR3 is 13 residues. The CDR3: CASSSVDSYEQYF. The CDR3, as DNA: TGTGCCAGCAGCTCGGTCGATTCCTACGAGCAGTACTTC.

The chain is built from TRBV7-2 and TRBJ1-2, with TRBD1 matching 9 bases. Trimming at V came to 5 bases and at J to 2 bases, leaving 6 bases not matched to a gene. Germline V gene lookup returns CDR1 SGHTA and CDR2 FQGNSA. The length of the CDR3 is 15 residues. The CDR3 nucleotides read TGTGCCAGCAGCGCCCCCGGGACAGGGAACTATGGCTACACCTTC. This sequence encodes CASSAPGTGNYGYTF.

V is TRBV14 and J is TRBJ2-5; D remains ambiguous. The V gene lost 2 bases and the J gene lost 1 base, with 5 bases spanning the gap. Germline lookup yields CDR1 SGHDN and CDR2 FVKESK. The CDR3 is made up of 13 amino acids. The CDR3 DNA is TGTGCCAGCAGCCAAAACAGCCAAGAGACCCAGTACTTC. Its protein product is CASSQNSQETQYF.

The genes are TRBV7-8 and TRBJ2-6; no clear D gene. Germline assignment: CDR1 SGHVS and CDR2 FQNEAQ. The CDR3 runs 18 residues. Trimming left V 1 base short and J 1 base short, with 14 bases between. DNA of the CDR3: TGTGCCAGCAGCTTAGTGGGTCTGGATTTGTCTGGGGCCAACGTCCTGACTTTC. Translated: CASSLVGLDLSGANVLTF.

The chain has TRBV3-1 and TRBJ2-1; D call uncertain. Per germline, CDR1 LGHDT and CDR2 YNNKEL (reference sequence). The CDR3 loop spans 14 amino acids. V was trimmed by 3 bases and J by 2 bases, leaving 8 bases between them. CDR3 nucleotides: TGTGCCAGCAGCCATATGGGCCCCTACAATGAGCAGTTCTTC. This translates into CASSHMGPYNEQFF.

The chain links TRBV2 to TRBJ2-7, with 12 bases matching TRBD2. With 7 bases clipped from V and 6 bases from J, the junction kept 4 bases outside the gene matches. Germline assignment: CDR1 SNHLY and CDR2 FYNNEI. The CDR3 is made up of 13 amino acids. CDR3 coding DNA: TGTGCCAGCAAGGGACTAGCGGGCACCGAGCAGTACTTC. Translated, it gives CASKGLAGTEQYF.

The chain couples TRBV10-1 to TRBJ2-1; no reliable D call. V dropped 6 bases and J dropped 6 bases, with 15 bases sitting between them. The length of the CDR3 is 14 residues. CDR1 is WNHNN, CDR2 SYGVQD, per germline (reference sequence). This chain's CDR3 is CASSLASKGNEQFF. The CDR3 nucleotides read TGCGCCAGCAGCTTGGCCAGTAAGGGCAATGAGCAGTTCTTC.

The genes are TRBV4-3 and TRBJ1-2; D gene ambiguous. Germline CDR1 LGHNA, CDR2 YSLEER. The CDR3 runs 17 residues. V lost 0 bases to trimming and J lost 0 bases, with 14 bases between them. CDR3 sequence (DNA): TGCGCCAGCAGCCAAGAAGTTTTGCCCCTAGCTAACTATGGCTACACCTTC. This gives the protein CASSQEVLPLANYGYTF.

The chain joins TRBV2 to TRBJ2-7; tentative D call: TRBD1 (5 bases). Trimming left V 0 bases short and J 3 bases short, with 15 bases between. The CDR3 consists of 16 residues. Per germline, CDR1 SNHLY and CDR2 FYNNEI. The CDR3 DNA follows: TGTGCCAGCAGTGAAGCCCAAGGTGGCAGGGACTACGAGCAGTACTTC. Translated: CASSEAQGGRDYEQYF. The variable domain in full, completed from reference TRBV2 and TRBJ2-7, reads EPEVTQTPSHQVTQMGQEVILRCVPISNHLYFYWYRQILGQKVEFLVSFYNNEISEKSEIFDDQFSVERPDGSNFTLKIRSTKLEDSAMYFCASSEAQGGRDYEQYFGPGTRLTVT.